This T cell receptor beta chain was sequenced for a study of blood T cell repertoires in COVID-19 (dated by TCRdb to the early 2020s). The study in broad terms: Collaborator samples came from the United States, Italy and Spain and covered acute and convalescent phases of COVID-19. A freely available public database, intended as a resource for researchers studying the immune response to SARS-CoV-2, is where the repertoires were released. Subjects who had been exposed to COVID-19, were actively infected with it, or had recovered from it provided the deeply sampled blood TCRbeta repertoires that made up the dataset. HLA class I and class II types, where available, came from metadata supplied by the sample provider rather than from assay-based typing. Sample metadata almost always included a de-identified subject ID, COVID-19 status, age in years and sex. The prospective study material was composed of cDNA or gDNA derived from T cells, B-cell-depleted T cells, or PBMCs. The samples were drawn from the first 160 participants of the ongoing ImmuneRACE study and from 950 to 1,500 subjects provided by 6 global collaborators. Broader findings and caveats from the paper: Clinical and demographic metadata were provided uncurated, with the amount varying by source and participant.

The immunoSEQ Assay, a bias-controlled multiplex PCR, was used to amplify TCRbeta CDR3 regions from genomic DNA. The paper's processing steps were these. The number of nucleated cells in each sample was estimated from the amplification of reference gene primers within the assay. Sequence reads were collapsed and filtered to measure the absolute abundance of every unique TCRbeta CDR3 rearrangement. For each sample, productive Simpson clonality was calculated by taking the square root of Simpson's diversity index across productive rearrangements. The table comes from immuneACCESS by way of TCRdb, which keeps in-frame sequences with V and J called. Part of the clones is missing from these tables; in studies checked, under half for an unresolved V gene and the rest for unknown reasons. The V and J calls and clone size are taken from that table; D and trimming were inferred from the DNA. The sample table records roughly 300,000 clones; approximately 84% of these occur just once. The top ten constitute over 1.1% of the sample.

In Seattle, one collaborating source enrolled patients while the infection was active and tracked those patients longitudinally over the course of disease. The collaborating institutions used their own protocols to collect whole blood in K2EDTA tubes. Collaborator samples were shipped for TCRbeta analysis as frozen whole blood, isolated PBMCs, or DNA extracted from either sample type. A word on this clone: The antigen this receptor binds is unknown. There are no base qualities to consult, and no much larger clone falls within one base.

The receptor was derived from a human donor with COVID-19, enrolled during active disease. The donor label of this sample is uncertain. The specimen sequenced was peripheral blood.

The sequenced DNA is TGTGCCAGCAGTGATAGAGTCGAACAGGGGTATGGCTACACCTTC. It codes for CASSDRVEQGYGYTF. The rearranged chain carries TRBV6-1 and TRBJ1-2, with 7 central nucleotides matching TRBD1. The junction shows trimming of 3 bases on V and 5 bases on J, and the gene matches do not reach 9 bases of it. According to the germline V gene, CDR1 reads MNHNS and CDR2 reads SASEGT. CDR3 length: 15 amino acids, cysteine to phenylalanine. Just CDR3 DNA is preserved here, 45 bases in frame from base 1.